These T cell receptor beta chains were read from a single sample in a study of monozygotic twins with inflammatory bowel disease. TCRdb re-called the 5' RACE reads; one entry per CDR3 protein, DNA not given. The specimen's table records approximately 400,000 distinct CDR3 sequences. Input material: blood. The source is a human donor with ulcerative colitis or Crohn's disease, or a healthy co-twin of an affected twin (not recorded which). CDR3s include the opening cysteine and the closing phenylalanine or tryptophan.

>TRBV12-3/TRBV12-4|TRBJ2-3
CASKLGDTQYF
>TRBV7-3|TRBJ2-1
CASSFEGGGLSNEQFF
>TRBV2|TRBJ2-7
CASSERGASYEQYF
>TRBV6-5|TRBJ2-7
CASSYFGGRQYF
>TRBV7-6|TRBJ2-7
CASSPPEAYEQYF
>TRBV11-2|TRBJ2-5
CASSRRGGSRETQYF
>TRBV4-3|TRBJ2-1
CASSQDRAGTEQFF
>TRBV7-2|TRBJ1-1
CASSSILTGGTEAFF
>TRBV4-2|TRBJ2-5
CASSQEIVAGEDGTQYF
>TRBV30|TRBJ2-7
CAWAPSDHEQYF
>TRBV4-3|TRBJ2-1
CASSLTSGINEQFF
>TRBV10-3|TRBJ1-3
CAISDLLGSGNTIYF
>TRBV24-1|TRBJ2-3
CATSEPGLGSGTQYF
>TRBV20-1|TRBJ1-2
CSVPGTHDRVGYGYTF
>TRBV28|TRBJ1-2
CASSWGSDYGYTF
>TRBV2|TRBJ2-7
CASSEARGGSYEQYF
>TRBV20-1|TRBJ2-3
CSADPGGQRDTQYF
>TRBV5-1|TRBJ1-1
CASTAGTGVRTSEAFF
>TRBV5-1|TRBJ1-5
CASSRDGGISPQHF
>TRBV5-4|TRBJ1-2
CASSTGTGNYGYTF
>TRBV5-1|TRBJ2-5
CASSLGALGVETQYF
>TRBV5-5|TRBJ2-3
CASSLIVSGGRTDTQYF
>TRBV12-3/TRBV12-4|TRBJ2-1
CASSRDREDEQFF
>TRBV4-3|TRBJ2-7
CASSRGGTLQTYEQYF